This T cell receptor (beta chain) was found in a study of T cells in Graves' hyperthyroidism and ophthalmopathy (dated by TCRdb to 2018 to 2020). About the full investigation: Peripheral blood was collected at initial diagnosis, before any treatment. A discovery cohort of approximately 97 patients, roughly 43 with Graves' ophthalmopathy and 55 to 60 with stable Graves' hyperthyroidism, was used to find distinguishing TCR V-J signatures. Prospective prediction of ophthalmopathy was tested in an independent validation cohort consisting of some 19 hyperthyroidism patients and some 16 patients who later progressed to ophthalmopathy. For training and testing, the roughly 97 patients in the discovery cohort were randomly divided in a 7:3 ratio. Thyroid tissue and blood T-cell repertoires from about 6 Graves' hyperthyroidism patients were also compared in the study. After blood sampling, hyperthyroidism patients were treated with methimazole at a starting dose of 30 mg daily, and ophthalmopathy patients were treated with high-dose intravenous methylprednisolone. According to the paper, TCR Vbeta CDR3 sequencing was carried out on 135 peripheral blood samples, which came from over 40 ophthalmopathy, about 75 hyperthyroidism and some 17 progressor patients.

Points the paper makes about the study in general: A 13 V-J signature model separated ophthalmopathy from stable hyperthyroidism, with approximately 86% sensitivity and roughly 81% specificity in cross-validation and 80%/75% in testing. Sample size was not statistically predetermined, and blinding of investigators to group allocation was not performed. Most expanded thyroid clonotypes (frequency above 0.001) were also detected in blood, a finding suggesting that blood repertoires may reflect thyroid immune responses. During validation, the model predicted progression to ophthalmopathy a median of roughly six months ahead of onset, with around 70% sensitivity and less than 85% specificity.

Moderately to severely active disease, a Clinical Activity Score of at least 3, a NOSPECS grade of at least 4, and a duration under 3 months were present in ophthalmopathy patients. The study excluded patients with uncontrolled infections, other autoimmune diseases, pregnancy or lactation. Clinical symptoms, serum thyroxine and TRAb, thyroid ultrasound, and orbital computed tomography formed the basis for the diagnoses. Ficoll-Paque density gradient centrifugation was used to isolate PBMCs from 8.5 to 10 ml of fresh peripheral blood. Total RNA was extracted using Trizol reagent, and RNA quality was assessed on an Agilent 2100 Bioanalyzer. The CDR3 starts with the cysteine, ends with the phenylalanine, and has 12 residues. Here the CDR3 DNA is all that survives: 36 bases in frame from base 1. On this clonotype: Its specific antigen is unknown. The germline gene is not matched at one end of the junction; a read error may be the cause.

Amplification of TCR beta CDR3 regions was carried out from RNA transcripts. A first-round RT-PCR of the TCR CDR3 used the HTBI primer set with the Qiagen OneStep RT-PCR kit. Libraries were constructed in a second round of multiplex PCR, after which size selection and purification were performed. The libraries were sequenced on an Illumina HiSeq2000 using paired-end 100 bp reads. In the paper's pipeline: Raw data were processed with SOAPnuke, discarding reads with adapters, uncalled bases, mean Phred below 15, or no exact constant-primer or identifier match. COPE v1.2.5 was used to merge the high-quality paired reads, and each unique nucleotide sequence was defined as a clonotype. MiTCR v1.1 was used to align clonotypes to the IMGT TRBV, TRBD and TRBJ reference segments. The analysis was restricted to V-J combinations with a frequency above 0.0001, which together covered 99.2% of the repertoires. The TCS score was defined as F50 (clonal expansion) divided by E x V (chaos), with BLOSUM62-based TCRdist calculated between CDR3 peptides within each V-J. Welch's t-statistics and random forest reduced 500 to 550 V-J features to 13, which were used in a naive Bayes classifier (R e1071). TCRdb cleaned the public reads at Q25 with fastp, built clones with MiXCR and kept in-frame beta chains. Rows with a matching CDR3 protein are joined into one entry that keeps the most common DNA and genes. The V and J calls reflect TCRdb's pipeline rather than the authors' work. For this sample there are some 650,000 distinct CDR3 sequences; about 16% appear just once. The ten largest clones add up to 2.5% to 4% of the sample.

The chain is assembled from TRBV12-3 or TRBV12-4 and TRBJ1-2, with TRBD1 matching 8 junction bases. The specimen sequenced was blood. This TCR came from a woman aged 40 to 50 with Graves' ophthalmopathy. The nucleotide sequence reads as follows: TGTCCCAGCAGTCTGACAGGGGATGGCTACACCTTC. Its amino acids are CPSSLTGDGYTF.